This entry lists 25 T cell receptor beta chains sequenced from one sample in a study of spatial heterogeneity in lung cancer. This sample's time point: sample taken at primary tumor resection. Whole RNA was taken from tumor, nontumor lung or frozen PBMC; it was then sequenced unsorted. One entry per CDR3 protein results from TCRdb running MiXCR on the 5' RACE reads. The table records approximately 90,000 distinct CDR3 sequences, around 10% of them present only once. The sequencing used PBMCs, collected at surgery. The receptors were sampled from a male donor with early-stage non-small cell lung cancer.

This clonotype was observed a few times. CDR3 bases: TGTGCCAGCAGCGGGGGACAGTACAAAAACATTCAGTACTTC. This sequence encodes CASSGGQYKNIQYF. This chain joins TRBV9 and TRBJ2-4; 7 positions match TRBD1. The J segment lost 3 bases and the V segment lost 3 bases, leaving 3 bases of the junction unmatched. The germline V gene has CDR1 SGDLS and CDR2 YYNGEE. The CDR3 is 14 residues long.

This clonotype showed up many times. The rearrangement uses TRBV7-2 and TRBJ1-5; possible D gene TRBD1, 6 bases. The CDR3 contains 14 residues. The germline V gene encodes CDR1 SGHTA and CDR2 FQGNSA. Trimming removed 5 bases at V and 5 bases at J, with 13 bases between. The CDR3, as DNA: TGTGCCAGCAGCCCTAGTCGGGGGCATCAGCCCCAGCATTTT. Protein product: CASSPSRGHQPQHF.

This sequence joins TRBV28 and TRBJ2-2; 8 positions agree with TRBD1. This CDR3 comprises 15 residues. The germline V gene has CDR1 MDHEN and CDR2 SYDVKM. V lost 6 bases, J lost 4 bases, and 7 bases stayed unmatched. The CDR3 sequence: CASRGQEGPTGELFF. In DNA form, the CDR3 reads TGTGCCAGCAGGGGACAGGAAGGTCCCACCGGGGAGCTGTTTTTT.

The chain has TRBV20-1 and TRBJ2-1, with 8 bases identical to TRBD2. J lost 0 bases, V lost 5 bases, and 3 bases had no gene match. The CDR3 extends over 14 amino acids. CDR1 is DFQATT and CDR2 is SNEGSKA in the germline V gene (reference sequence). Written as DNA, the CDR3 is TGCAGTGCTCACGGGACTAGCTCCTACAATGAGCAGTTCTTC. This gives the protein CSAHGTSSYNEQFF.

This clonotype showed up just a few times. The chain joins TRBV29-1 to TRBJ2-3; TRBD1 or TRBD2 may be the D gene (5 bases each). The germline V gene has CDR1 SQVTM and CDR2 ANQGSEA. V gave up 4 bases and J gave up 3 bases, with 11 bases separating them. CDR3 length: 13 amino acids. CDR3 region: CSVGDVATDTQYF. The CDR3 DNA reads as TGCAGCGTTGGGGACGTAGCGACAGATACGCAGTATTTT.

This clonotype was seen at least ten times. The gene calls are TRBV7-8 and TRBJ2-3; no firm D call. In germline, CDR1 is SGHVS, CDR2 FQNEAQ. Trimming left V 0 bases short and J 4 bases short, with 11 bases between. The CDR3 runs to 15 residues. CDR3 sequence reads: CASSLALKGPDTQYF. The CDR3 DNA reads as TGTGCCAGCAGCTTAGCGTTGAAGGGTCCAGATACGCAGTATTTT.

This clonotype was seen more than once but under ten times. The rearrangement links TRBV7-9 to TRBJ2-2, with a possible D match to TRBD1 (6 bases). V dropped 5 bases and J dropped 9 bases, with 16 bases sitting between them. Germline lookup yields CDR1 SEHNR and CDR2 FQNEAQ (reference sequence). The CDR3 sequence is 14 residues long. The chain's CDR3 is CASSPRTEPRELFF. In DNA form, the CDR3 reads TGTGCCAGCAGCCCCCGGACAGAGCCGAGGGAGCTGTTTTTT.

This clonotype was counted only a few times. V usage is TRBV6-1 and J usage is TRBJ2-7; D unclear. The CDR3 loop spans 14 amino acids. V was pared by 7 bases and J by 2 bases, with 15 bases between. The germline V gene has CDR1 MNHNS and CDR2 SASEGT. The CDR3 region is CASTPVEPAYEQYF. The CDR3 bases are TGTGCCAGCACCCCGGTGGAGCCCGCCTACGAGCAGTACTTC.

The rearrangement links TRBV9 to TRBJ2-5; 8 bases line up with TRBD1. J gave up 4 bases and V 4 bases, and 6 bases lay outside the gene matches. The CDR3 contains 14 residues. Germline-derived CDR1 and CDR2 are SGDLS and YYNGEE. The chain's CDR3 is CASSSGTGGETQYF. The CDR3 bases are TGTGCCAGCAGCTCCGGGACAGGAGGAGAGACCCAGTACTTC.

This clonotype was seen at least ten times. The chain combines TRBV11-1 with TRBJ2-2; D not certain. The CDR3 is 13 residues long. In germline, CDR1 is SGHAT, CDR2 FQDESV (reference sequence). Between the trimmed V and J ends, which lost 2 bases and 5 bases, there was a span of 6 bases. The CDR3 DNA reads as TGTGCCAGCAGCTTATCCGGGACCGGGGAGCTGTTTTTT. As protein: CASSLSGTGELFF.

This clonotype was observed many times. This chain uses TRBV7-8 with TRBJ2-5; unclear D gene. V was pared by 3 bases and J by 3 bases, with 11 bases between. This CDR3 spans 14 amino acids. The germline V gene encodes CDR1 SGHVS and CDR2 FQNEAQ. CDR3 sequence reads: CASSFSLLEETQYF. The CDR3 nucleotides read TGTGCCAGCAGCTTTTCTCTGTTGGAAGAGACCCAGTACTTC.

Remarks on this clonotype: At one of its ends the junction is not consistent with the germline gene, which may arise from a read error. The chain combines TRBV12-3 or TRBV12-4 with TRBJ1-6, with TRBD1 identical over 9 bases. The CDR3 runs to 16 residues. In DNA form, the CDR3 reads TGTGCCAGCAGCCCCGGGACAGGGTCCTATAATTCACCCCCCCACTTT. Protein sequence: CASSPGTGSYNSPPHF.

The J gene is TRBJ2-7, the V gene TRBV6-1; unclear D gene. V lost 6 bases and J 2 bases, leaving 5 bases between the germline ends. From germline, CDR1 is MNHNS and CDR2 SASEGT. The CDR3 runs to 11 residues. DNA for the CDR3: TGTGCCAGCAGCGCGACCTACGAGCAGTACTTC. It specifies CASSATYEQYF.

The chain carries TRBV13 and TRBJ2-7; 7 positions agree with TRBD1. V lost 4 bases to trimming and J lost 2 bases; unmatched junction nucleotides: 5. The germline CDR1 and CDR2 sequences are PRHDT and FYEKMQ (reference sequence). The CDR3 length is 14 residues. The CDR3 region has the DNA TGTGCCAGCAGCTCCGGGACAGAAACCTACGAGCAGTACTTC. It translates to CASSSGTETYEQYF.

This clonotype has more than one count but fewer than ten. This chain connects TRBV28 to TRBJ2-4; TRBD1 is a possible D gene (5 bases). The V end lost 5 bases, the J end lost 0 bases, and 8 bases lay between the germline ends. CDR3 length: 14 residues. Germline V gives CDR1 MDHEN, CDR2 SYDVKM. This CDR3 reads CASSTGLAKNIQYF. CDR3 DNA: TGTGCCAGCAGTACAGGTCTAGCCAAAAACATTCAGTACTTC.

This clonotype was seen repeatedly, ten times or more. The V and J genes are TRBV6-2 or TRBV6-3 and TRBJ2-7, with D possibly matching TRBD2 (5 bases). The CDR3 is 14 residues long. CDR1 and CDR2 (germline): MNHEY, SVGEGT. The V and J ends lost 5 bases and 0 bases respectively, with 11 bases between them. The CDR3 loop reads CASSKAGDSYEQYF. In nucleotides, the CDR3 is TGTGCCAGCAGTAAGGCGGGCGACTCCTACGAGCAGTACTTC.

The chain has TRBV7-2 and TRBJ2-7; the D gene is possibly TRBD1 (6 bases). Trimming removed 6 bases at V and 2 bases at J, with 14 bases between. From germline, CDR1 is SGHTA and CDR2 FQGNSA. The CDR3 has 14 residues. CDR3 coding DNA: TGTGCCAGCAGTTTGGACAGAATAACCTACGAGCAGTACTTC. Translation: CASSLDRITYEQYF.

The chain uses TRBV29-1 and TRBJ2-3; 9 positions agree with TRBD2. The CDR3 runs to 15 residues. The germline V gene has CDR1 SQVTM and CDR2 ANQGSEA. The V gene end was trimmed by 6 bases and the J gene end by 5 bases; junction bases not matched to a gene: 12. This CDR3 is CSVPPAGGAQDTQYF. The CDR3 DNA reads TGCAGCGTCCCCCCCGCGGGGGGGGCCCAAGATACGCAGTATTTT.

This clonotype has a count of ten or more. This chain joins TRBV9 and TRBJ2-2, with TRBD2 matching 9 bases. J gave up 0 bases and V 0 bases, and 0 bases lay outside the gene matches. Germline CDR1 and CDR2: SGDLS and YYNGEE. CDR3 length: 16 residues. In DNA form, the CDR3 reads TGTGCCAGCAGCGTAGGACTAGCGGCGAACACCGGGGAGCTGTTTTTT. Its protein is CASSVGLAANTGELFF. Drawing the rest from reference TRBV9 and TRBJ2-2, the complete variable domain is DSGVTQTPKHLITATGQRVTLRCSPRSGDLSVYWYQQSLDQGLQFLIQYYNGEERAKGNILERFSAQQFPDLHSELNLSSLELGDSALYFCASSVGLAANTGELFFGEGSRLTVL.

This CDR3 is CASSKGLPESGELFF. The CDR3 region has the DNA TGTGCCAGCAGCAAGGGACTCCCTGAAAGCGGGGAGCTGTTTTTT. The chain couples TRBV7-2 to TRBJ2-2, with TRBD2 as a possible D gene (6 bases). Trimming took off 5 bases at V and 7 bases at J, with 17 bases between the two ends. The CDR3 totals 15 residues. The germline gives CDR1 SGHTA, CDR2 FQGNSA.

This clonotype showed up many times. The genes are TRBV5-5 and TRBJ2-2; tentative D call: TRBD2 (6 bases). Trimming removed 4 bases at V and 10 bases at J, with 14 bases between. The length of the CDR3 is 13 residues. CDR1 is SGHKS and CDR2 is YYEKEE in the germline V gene (reference sequence). In DNA, the CDR3 is TGTGCCAGCAGCGCCACTAGCTCGGCGGAGCTGTTTTTT. It is translated as CASSATSSAELFF.

This clonotype was observed many times. V is TRBV4-3 and J is TRBJ1-3; 8 positions match TRBD1. The V segment lost 0 bases and the J segment 4 bases; nucleotides outside the gene matches: 8. This CDR3 region has 17 residues. The germline V gene has CDR1 LGHNA and CDR2 YSLEER. The CDR3 loop is CASSQDPPTGAGNTIYF. CDR3 nucleotide sequence: TGCGCCAGCAGCCAAGATCCCCCGACAGGGGCAGGAAACACCATATATTTT.

The gene calls are TRBV7-9 and TRBJ2-7; 9 positions agree with TRBD2. Germline V gene lookup returns CDR1 SEHNR and CDR2 FQNEAQ (reference sequence). V lost 4 bases and J lost 4; bases outside the gene matches: 8. The CDR3 spans 15 residues. CDR3 sequence (DNA): TGTGCCAGCAGCTCCCAACTAGCGGGCAGATACGAGCAGTACTTC. This gives the protein CASSSQLAGRYEQYF.

This clonotype was seen at least ten times. J is TRBJ1-6 and V is TRBV20-1, with 7 nucleotides matching TRBD1. This CDR3 has 14 residues. Trimming removed 6 bases from V and 7 bases from J; junction bases left unmatched: 9. CDR1 is DFQATT and CDR2 is SNEGSKA in the germline V gene (reference sequence). CDR3: CSAPLGRGNSPLHF. Here the CDR3 DNA reads TGCAGTGCCCCACTAGGCAGGGGGAATTCACCCCTCCACTTT.

CDR3 coding DNA: TGTGCCAGCAGCCTAAATGGACATGCCCAGCCCCAGCATTTT. It specifies CASSLNGHAQPQHF. J is TRBJ1-5 and V is TRBV3-1, with D perhaps matching TRBD1 (5 bases). The CDR3 contains 14 residues. The ends were cut back, 4 bases at V and 7 bases at J, with 14 bases in the middle. Looked up from germline, CDR1 is LGHDT and CDR2 is YNNKEL (reference sequence). The variable domain in full, completed from reference TRBV3-1 and TRBJ1-5, reads DTAVSQTPKYLVTQMGNDKSIKCEQNLGHDTMYWYKQDSKKFLKIMFSYNNKELIINETVPNRFSPKSPDKAHLNLHINSLELGDSAVYFCASSLNGHAQPQHFGDGTRLSIL.